Below are 15 T cell receptor beta chains sequenced from a single sample in a study of T-cell reconstitution after alpha-beta-depleted transplantation in children. Library preparation (for TCRbeta) was performed with unique molecular identifiers. TCRdb reprocessed the PCR reads with MiXCR, giving one entry per CDR3 protein. The table shows 490,000 or so distinct CDR3 sequences, with about an eighth occurring only once. The input for sequencing was PBMCs from the stem cell graft donor, taken from the stem cell graft. Source of these receptors: a human donor who donated a stem cell graft to a child with combined immunodeficiency.

A few counts support this clonotype. This rearrangement joins TRBV6-1 to TRBJ2-7, with D tentatively TRBD1 (6 bases). CDR1 is MNHNS and CDR2 is SASEGT in the germline V gene. The V end was cut by 5 bases, the J end by 3 bases, with 14 bases between. This CDR3 contains 14 residues. The CDR3 coding sequence is TGTGCCAGCAGTCGGGACACGGAGAACTACGAGCAGTACTTC. Translating it yields CASSRDTENYEQYF.

A word on this clonotype: One base away lies a much larger clone, so this may be a sequencing read error. The V call is TRBV5-1, the J call TRBJ1-4; D unclear. Germline CDR1 is SGHRS and CDR2 is YFSETQ. This CDR3 region has 17 residues. This CDR3 reads CASSTTTMTGTNEKLVF. CDR3 in DNA: TGCGCCAGCAGCACGACTACCATGACCGGTACTAATGAAAAACTGGTTTTT.

The sample holds a few counts of this clonotype. The chain couples TRBV29-1 to TRBJ1-2, with D perhaps TRBD1 (5 bases). Trimming shortened V by 4 bases and J by 3 bases, and 12 bases separated the two germline ends. The CDR3 is made up of 13 amino acids. Germline CDR1 and CDR2: SQVTM and ANQGSEA. CDR3 sequence: CSVGGSWDYGYTF. The CDR3 bases are TGCAGCGTTGGGGGCAGTTGGGACTATGGCTACACCTTC.

This clonotype was seen only a few times. This chain uses TRBV25-1 with TRBJ2-1, with unresolved D. This CDR3 region has 13 residues. V gave up 10 bases and J gave up 5 bases, with 15 bases separating them. Germline CDR1 MGHDK, CDR2 SYGVNS. The CDR3 coding sequence is TGTGCCAACCCTGACCGGTATAACAATGAGCAGTTCTTC. Amino acids: CANPDRYNNEQFF. Using reference TRBV25-1 and TRBJ2-1 for the parts outside the CDR3, the full variable domain is EADIYQTPRYLVIGTGKKITLECSQTMGHDKMYWYQQDPGMELHLIHYSYGVNSTEKGDLSSESTVSRIRTEHFPLTLESARPSHTSQYLCANPDRYNNEQFFGPGTRLTVL.

The chain employs TRBV15 and TRBJ2-3; 8 nucleotides align to TRBD2. Germline values: CDR1 LNHNV, CDR2 YYDKDF (reference sequence). The V and J ends lost 0 bases and 0 bases, in that order; junction bases with no gene match: 8. The CDR3 length is 18 residues. The CDR3 coding sequence is TGTGCCACCAGCAGAGATGGCATCGTAGCGGGGAGCACAGATACGCAGTATTTT. Amino acid sequence: CATSRDGIVAGSTDTQYF.

The table lists this clonotype with many counts. The rearrangement links TRBV5-6 to TRBJ2-5, with a tentative D call TRBD2 (6 bases). Germline V gene lookup returns CDR1 SGHDT and CDR2 YYEEEE. Trimming shortened V by 4 bases and J by 0 bases, and 10 bases separated the two germline ends. The CDR3 has 14 amino acids. The CDR3 DNA sequence: TGTGCCAGCAGCCTGGGGGGTAACCAAGAGACCCAGTACTTC. This sequence encodes CASSLGGNQETQYF.

This clonotype was detected a few times. The DNA of the CDR3 is TGTGCCAGCTCACCAGGGGGTGGTGAGCAGTTCTTC. It is translated as CASSPGGGEQFF. This chain links TRBV18 with TRBJ2-1, with D perhaps being TRBD1 or TRBD2 (5 bases each). Germline CDR1 KGHSH, CDR2 LQKENI. The CDR3 totals 12 residues. V was clipped by 2 bases and J by 9 bases, with 8 bases between them.

V is TRBV15 and J is TRBJ2-5; no clear D gene. The germline V gene has CDR1 LNHNV and CDR2 YYDKDF (reference sequence). The CDR3 extends over 13 amino acids. V lost 0 bases, J lost 7 bases, and 9 bases lay in between. CDR3 amino acids: CATSRDRLGTQYF. The CDR3 DNA reads TGTGCCACCAGCAGAGATAGGTTAGGGACCCAGTACTTC.

This chain joins TRBV9 and TRBJ1-4; D unresolved. CDR3 length: 14 residues. V was shortened by 4 bases and J by 7 bases, with 14 bases between the two germline ends. CDR1 and CDR2 (germline): SGDLS, YYNGEE. CDR3 nucleotide sequence: TGTGCCAGCAGCCTCGGCTGGGAAGCTGAAAAACTGTTTTTT. It translates to CASSLGWEAEKLFF.

This clonotype has more than one count but fewer than ten. This CDR3 reads CASGTEVEETQYF. The CDR3 DNA is TGTGCCAGCGGGACGGAAGTTGAGGAGACCCAGTACTTC. The V gene is TRBV6-2 or TRBV6-3, the J gene TRBJ2-5; D may match TRBD1 or TRBD2 (5 bases each). Germline V gene data show CDR1 as MNHEY and CDR2 as SVGEGT. The CDR3 extends over 13 amino acids. Trimming took 8 bases from V and 5 from J, leaving 15 bases between them.

Many counts were recorded for this clonotype. The chain joins TRBV12-3 or TRBV12-4 to TRBJ2-7, with D possibly being TRBD2 (6 bases). Trimming took off 5 bases at V and 5 bases at J, with 13 bases between the two ends. The CDR3 loop spans 13 amino acids. CDR3 bases: TGTGCCAGCAGTACGGGACTGCTCAACGAGCAGTACTTC. It codes for CASSTGLLNEQYF.

This clonotype was counted ten times or more. V and J are TRBV29-1 and TRBJ1-2; no reliable D call. Germline lookup yields CDR1 SQVTM and CDR2 ANQGSEA. Trimming pared 2 bases from V and 2 bases from J, leaving 12 bases between. This CDR3 spans 14 amino acids. CDR3 residues: CSVEPQSGNYGYTF. For the CDR3, the DNA is TGCAGCGTTGAACCTCAGAGTGGGAACTATGGCTACACCTTC.

This clonotype has more than one count but fewer than ten. The chain uses TRBV27 and TRBJ2-7; D is ambiguous. Germline V gives CDR1 MNHEY, CDR2 SMNVEV (reference sequence). V was shortened by 6 bases and J by 3 bases, with 6 bases between the two germline ends. The CDR3 has 11 residues. In nucleotides, the CDR3 is TGTGCCAGCAGGTACAACTACGAGCAGTACTTC. Its translation is CASRYNYEQYF.

This clonotype appeared a few times. The chain links TRBV4-3 to TRBJ2-6; D possibly matches TRBD1 or TRBD2 (5 bases each). Germline assignment: CDR1 LGHNA and CDR2 YSLEER. The ends were cut back, 5 bases at V and 0 bases at J, with 14 bases in the middle. The length of the CDR3 is 17 residues. The CDR3 bases are TGCGCCAGCAGCGCACGGGACCGCCTCTCTGGGGCCAACGTCCTGACTTTC. It specifies CASSARDRLSGANVLTF.

V gene TRBV10-3 combines with J gene TRBJ2-3; TRBD1 might be the D (6 bases). This CDR3 comprises 18 residues. V shed 0 bases and J shed 2 bases, with 18 bases lying between them. Germline assignment: CDR1 ENHRY and CDR2 SYGVKD. Here the CDR3 reads CAISESGLKSGATDTQYF. The CDR3 DNA reads TGTGCCATCAGTGAGTCTGGACTTAAGTCAGGGGCCACAGATACGCAGTATTTT.